Listed below are T cell receptor beta chains from one sample, sequenced in a study of blood T cell repertoires in COVID-19. Here immunoSEQ multiplex PCR was the method, and the copy in TCRdb shows in-frame clones only, minus some. The repertoire holds a few hundred thousand clones, approximately 92% seen once, with approximately 3.4% in the top ten. Sequencing was done on a sample of PBMCs or T cells enriched from blood (not recorded which). These receptors all come from a woman aged 18-29 years in a cohort exposed to, infected with or recovered from COVID-19 (not recorded which). CDR3s include the opening cysteine and the closing phenylalanine or tryptophan. Fields, in order: D gene, J gene, clone size, V gene, CDR3 DNA, CDR3 protein. The D gene is left open where the match is weak. A clone size is listed for some rows: how often the clone was seen (once, few, many), or a class if it is expanded.

>NA|TRBJ2-2|once|TRBV28
TGTGCCAGCAGTCTGCGTACCGGGGAGCTGTTTTTT
CASSLRTGELFF
>NA|TRBJ1-3|NA|TRBV9
TGTGCCAGCAGCCCCCCCGGGGGCTCTGGAAACACCATATATTTT
CASSPPGGSGNTIYF
>TRBD1|TRBJ2-1|NA|TRBV3-1/TRBV3-2
TGTGCCAGCAGCCAAGATTTCCTCCAGGGGGCCTACAATGAGCAGTTCTTC
CASSQDFLQGAYNEQFF
>NA|TRBJ2-1|NA|TRBV2
TGTGCCAGCGGTCCTAGCGCCTCCTCCTACAATGAGCAGTTCTTC
CASGPSASSYNEQFF
>NA|TRBJ2-5|NA|TRBV18
TGTGCCAGCTCATCCCTTGTGGAGAAAGAGACCCAGTACTTC
CASSSLVEKETQYF
>NA|TRBJ2-7|NA|TRBV29-1
TGCAGCGTTGGGCAGGGTGGAGTGGAGCAGTACTTC
CSVGQGGVEQYF
>NA|TRBJ1-3|NA|TRBV7-9
TGTGCCAGCAGCCACGAGGGACTCGGTGGAAACACCATATATTTT
CASSHEGLGGNTIYF
>NA|TRBJ1-2|once|TRBV27
TGTGCCAGCGCCCCCCACAGACTAGAGGGCTACACCTTC
CASAPHRLEGYTF
>TRBD2|TRBJ2-1|NA|TRBV5-1
TGCGCCAGCAGCTTGCTAGCGGACCCAACCTACAATGAGCAGTTCTTC
CASSLLADPTYNEQFF
>TRBD1|TRBJ2-3|NA|TRBV6-1
TGTGCCAGCAGTGGCTACCTGAGGGGGACAGGGGCGACAGATACGCAGTATTTT
CASSGYLRGTGATDTQYF
>NA|TRBJ2-5|NA|TRBV2
TGTGCCAGCAACGTTGGACTGCAGCAAGAGACCCAGTACTTC
CASNVGLQQETQYF
>TRBD2|TRBJ2-1|NA|TRBV15
TGTGCCACCAGCAGAGATCACGGCGGGGGGGCCCTTGAGCAGTTCTTC
CATSRDHGGGALEQFF
>NA|TRBJ2-5|NA|TRBV11-3
TGTGCCAGCAGCTTAGGGAGTAGCGGCCTCCAAGAGACCCAGTACTTC
CASSLGSSGLQETQYF
>NA|TRBJ2-5|NA|TRBV27
TGTGCCAGCAGTCCCCGGGGAGGCAGGGCTGTCGAGACCCAGTACTTC
CASSPRGGRAVETQYF
>NA|TRBJ1-2|NA|TRBV27
TGTGCCAGCAGTTTACAGGGATACGGCTACACCTTC
CASSLQGYGYTF
>TRBD1|TRBJ1-4|NA|TRBV29-1
TGCAGCGGAACGACAGGGGGCAGGGAAAAACTGTTTTTT
CSGTTGGREKLFF
>TRBD1|TRBJ2-7|NA|TRBV18
TGTGCCAGCTCGCGGGACAGGGGCACCGAGCAGTACTTC
CASSRDRGTEQYF
>TRBD1|TRBJ1-6|NA|TRBV2
TGTGCCAGCAGAAACCGGGACAGCTATAATTCACCCCTCCACTTT
CASRNRDSYNSPLHF
>TRBD2|TRBJ2-7|once|TRBV28
TGTGCCAGCAGTCTTATGTTCCCTCCGACTAGCAACTCTACCGAGCAGTACTTC
CASSLMFPPTSNSTEQYF
>TRBD1|TRBJ2-7|NA|TRBV19
TGTGCCAGTAGTGTGGGACAGGGTTTTTACGAGCAGTACTTC
CASSVGQGFYEQYF
>NA|TRBJ2-5|NA|TRBV28
TGTGCCAGCAGTTCGGCTAGCGTGGATGAGACCCAGTACTTC
CASSSASVDETQYF
>TRBD1|TRBJ1-2|NA|TRBV9
TGTGCCAGCAGCTCCCACGAGGGGGCCATCAACTATGGCTACACCTTC
CASSSHEGAINYGYTF
>NA|TRBJ1-2|NA|TRBV4-1
TGCGCCAGCAGCCAAGAGGGGGCAGGATATGGCTACACCTTC
CASSQEGAGYGYTF
>TRBD1|TRBJ1-6|NA|TRBV7-9
TGTGCCAGCAGCCGTCCAGGACAGGAGAATTCACCCCTCCACTTT
CASSRPGQENSPLHF
>TRBD1|TRBJ2-5|NA|TRBV6-5
TGTGCCAGCAGTTACTCGCCAGGGGGCCCCCCGGAGACCCAGTACTTC
CASSYSPGGPPETQYF
>TRBD2|TRBJ2-2|NA|TRBV5-1
TGCGCCAGCAGCTTGGGTCGCGGGGGGAAAACCGGGGAGCTGTTTTTT
CASSLGRGGKTGELFF
>NA|TRBJ2-1|once|TRBV24-1
TGTGCCACCAGTGACCGACGCACGGGACAATTGTACAATGAGCAGTTCTTC
CATSDRRTGQLYNEQFF
>NA|TRBJ1-5|NA|TRBV28
TGTGCCAGCAGTTTCGGGCAGCGGGGTCAGCCCCAGCATTTT
CASSFGQRGQPQHF
>TRBD1|TRBJ1-2|NA|TRBV3-1/TRBV3-2
TGTGCCAGCAGCCACCCAGGACAGGGGAATGGCTACACCTTC
CASSHPGQGNGYTF
>NA|TRBJ1-1|few|TRBV4-1
TGCGCCAGCAGCCACTTAGGGGCTGAAGCTTTCTTT
CASSHLGAEAFF
>NA|TRBJ1-1|NA|TRBV18
TGTGCCAGCTCACCCGGGGGTCACACTGAAGCTTTCTTT
CASSPGGHTEAFF
>NA|TRBJ2-1|NA|TRBV7-3
TGTGCCAGCAGCTCCTCTTTGCACAGCCTCAATGAGCAGTTCTTC
CASSSSLHSLNEQFF
>NA|TRBJ1-3|NA|TRBV12-3/TRBV12-4
TGTGCCAGCAGTTTTGCGGGTCACACCATATATTTT
CASSFAGHTIYF
>NA|TRBJ1-1|NA|TRBV19
TGTGCCAGTTCATCCGCGGGGAGGGACACTGAAGCTTTCTTT
CASSSAGRDTEAFF
>NA|TRBJ1-2|NA|TRBV24-1
TGTGCCACCAGTGATTTGGGGCAGGAACAGGCTGGCTACACCTTC
CATSDLGQEQAGYTF
>NA|TRBJ1-1|NA|TRBV2
TGTGCCAGCAGTGAGACAGGTTACACTGAAGCTTTCTTT
CASSETGYTEAFF
>NA|TRBJ2-7|NA|TRBV10-1
TGCGCCAGCAGTGATGGGCGGGGGCCTTCCTACGAGCAGTACTTC
CASSDGRGPSYEQYF
>TRBD1|TRBJ2-7|NA|TRBV11-2
TGTGCCAGCAGCTTCTCCTCGGGACAGGCGGGCGAGCAGTACTTC
CASSFSSGQAGEQYF
>TRBD1|TRBJ1-5|NA|TRBV4-2
TGTGCCAGCAGCCAAGATTGGGGACAGGGAAATCAGCCCCAGCATTTT
CASSQDWGQGNQPQHF
>TRBD2|TRBJ2-1|NA|TRBV5-5
TGTGCCAGCAGCTCCACCCGCGGGCTAGCGGGGGGCCCCAACTACAATGAGCAGTTCTTC
CASSSTRGLAGGPNYNEQFF
>TRBD2|TRBJ2-3|few|TRBV10-3
TGTGCCATCAGTGGGCTAGCGGGAGAGTTCACAGATACGCAGTATTTT
CAISGLAGEFTDTQYF
>NA|TRBJ1-5|NA|TRBV19
TGTGCCAGTACACAGGACCTCAATCAGCCCCAGCATTTT
CASTQDLNQPQHF
>NA|TRBJ1-2|NA|TRBV5-4
TGTGCCAGCAGCTCGGGACTTGAAGACTATGGCTACACCTTC
CASSSGLEDYGYTF
>NA|TRBJ2-7|NA|TRBV24-1
TGTGCCACCAGTGATACAGGGTGGCACGAGCAGTACTTC
CATSDTGWHEQYF
>NA|TRBJ2-5|NA|TRBV7-8
TGTGCCAGCAGCTTCGGACTTCCACAAGAGACCCAGTACTTC
CASSFGLPQETQYF
>NA|TRBJ1-6|NA|TRBV5-1
TGCGCCAGCAGCTTGGGTGCAGACTCCTATAATTCACCCCTCCACTTT
CASSLGADSYNSPLHF
>NA|TRBJ2-5|NA|TRBV13
TGTGCCAGCAGCTTAGAGGAGCAAGAGACCCAGTACTTC
CASSLEEQETQYF
>NA|TRBJ2-3|NA|TRBV19
TGTGCCAGTAGTACGCCTGGAAGGCCGGGAAATACGCAGTATTTT
CASSTPGRPGNTQYF
>NA|TRBJ1-3|NA|TRBV10-3
TGTGCCATCAGTGAGAATCGACGGGAGGGCTCTGGAAACACCATATATTTT
CAISENRREGSGNTIYF
>NA|TRBJ1-2|NA|TRBV9
TGTGCCAGCAGCGCCGTCGGGGGAGGCAATGGCTACACCTTC
CASSAVGGGNGYTF
>TRBD2|TRBJ2-7|NA|TRBV30
TGTGCCTGGAGTGTACGAAGTGGACTAGCCTACTTC
CAWSVRSGLAYF
>TRBD1|TRBJ1-2|NA|TRBV7-9
TGTGCCAGCAGCCGCACTGGGACAGGGGGCGGAAACTATGGCTACACCTTC
CASSRTGTGGGNYGYTF
>TRBD2|TRBJ2-1|NA|TRBV2
TGTGCCAGCAGTGAAGGCGGGAGTTTGAGAAATGAGCAGTTCTTC
CASSEGGSLRNEQFF
>NA|TRBJ1-5|NA|TRBV28
TGTGCCAGCAGTTTATCCCGCCAGGCTTATAGCAATCAGCCCCAGCATTTT
CASSLSRQAYSNQPQHF
>NA|TRBJ2-1|NA|TRBV5-1
TGCGCCAGCAGCCCCTTGGACAGCCGGACTCTGGATGAGCAGTTCTTC
CASSPLDSRTLDEQFF
>NA|TRBJ2-5|NA|TRBV28
TGTGCCAGTAAAATTTGGGAGAATCAAGAGACCCAGTACTTC
CASKIWENQETQYF
>NA|TRBJ2-3|NA|TRBV5-8
TGTGCCAGCAGCTTGATTGGAGTCCCCACAGATACGCAGTATTTT
CASSLIGVPTDTQYF
>TRBD2|TRBJ2-1|NA|TRBV19
TGTGCCAGTAGTTCCTCCGGGACTAGCGGGGTCAATGAGCAGTTCTTC
CASSSSGTSGVNEQFF
>TRBD1|TRBJ1-5|few|TRBV5-5
TGTGCCAGCAGCTTGTGGGGACAGGGGGAGAATCAGCCCCAGCATTTT
CASSLWGQGENQPQHF
>TRBD1|TRBJ1-2|NA|TRBV5-1
TGCGCCAGCAGCGACGGACAGGTACCTATGAATGGCTACACCTTC
CASSDGQVPMNGYTF